A single sample is the source of the 2 T cell receptor beta chains below, sequenced in a study of cytomegalovirus exposure and HLA in healthy donors. Vbeta (60) and Jbeta (13) primers were used in the PCR. Some clones are missing from TCRdb's copy, which holds only in-frame ones; the method was immunoSEQ multiplex PCR. This sample has 180,000 or so clones; about 80% occur once, and the top ten carry less than 2%. The source material was PBMCs. These receptors all come from a woman under 40 in good health and CMV-seronegative.

The gene calls are TRBV4-2 and TRBJ1-4; 11 bases match TRBD1. The CDR3 is 16 amino acids. With V trimmed by 0 bases and J by 8 bases, 5 bases remained unmatched. Germline CDR1 reads LGHNA; CDR2 reads YNFKEQ. CDR3 sequence: CASSQDWGTGGEKLFF. CDR3 bases: TGTGCCAGCAGCCAAGATTGGGGGACAGGGGGAGAAAAACTGTTTTTT.

This clone appeared a few times. The chain carries TRBV5-1 and TRBJ1-6; possibly TRBD1 for D (5 bases). Germline assignment: CDR1 SGHRS and CDR2 YFSETQ. CDR3 length: 15 residues. Trimming shortened V by 2 bases and J by 8 bases, and 14 bases separated the two germline ends. In DNA form, the CDR3 reads TGCGCCAGCAGCTTAGTACAGGCAATGGATTCACCCCTCCACTTT. Protein: CASSLVQAMDSPLHF.